This entry describes one TCR beta chain. No antigen is known for it. Base qualities are not at hand, and no much larger clone is one base apart. The sample comes from a study of blood T cell repertoires in COVID-19 (dated by TCRdb to 2020 to 2022). Looking at the study overall: Samples from collaborators originated in the United States, Italy and Spain and spanned both the acute and convalescent phases of COVID-19. The prospective study material was composed of cDNA or gDNA derived from T cells, B-cell-depleted T cells, or PBMCs. Deeply sampled blood TCRbeta repertoires from subjects exposed to, actively infected with, or recovered from COVID-19 were included in the dataset. A freely available public database, intended as a resource for researchers studying the immune response to SARS-CoV-2, is where the repertoires were released. Samples came from the ongoing ImmuneRACE study (first 160 participants) plus 1,254 subjects from 6 global collaborators. The sample metadata nearly always contained a de-identified subject ID, COVID-19 status, age in years and sex. Where available, HLA class I and class II types were obtained from metadata supplied by the sample provider rather than from assay-based typing.

Broader findings and caveats from the paper: Clinical and demographic metadata were provided uncurated, with the amount varying by source and participant.

The collaborating institutions used their own protocols to collect whole blood in K2EDTA tubes. Collaborator samples were shipped for TCRbeta analysis as frozen whole blood, isolated PBMCs, or DNA extracted from either sample type. V was cut back by 1 base and J by 7 bases, leaving a gap of 10 bases between them. The CDR3 has 13 amino acids, counting the end cysteine and phenylalanine. The CDR3 DNA has 39 bases and is translated from base 1. The germline V gene provides CDR1 SGHDT and CDR2 YYEEEE. The immunoSEQ Assay, a bias-controlled multiplex PCR, was used to amplify TCRbeta CDR3 regions from genomic DNA. As for how the authors treated the data: The number of nucleated cells in each sample was estimated by amplification of reference gene primers within the assay. Sequence reads were collapsed and filtered to measure the absolute abundance of every unique TCRbeta CDR3 rearrangement. For each sample, productive Simpson clonality was calculated by taking the square root of Simpson's diversity index across productive rearrangements. What TCRdb holds here is the immuneACCESS table cut down to in-frame rearrangements. Part of the clones is not present; checked against another copy, under half of the missing clones reflect an unresolved V gene, and the others are unexplained. The DNA gave D and trimming, while V, J and clone size come from that table. The sample table records about 210,000 clones; about 88% of these occur just once. The top ten constitute around 1.5% of the sample.

Material: peripheral blood. The sequence was obtained from a young man with active or convalescent COVID-19. The receptor chain draws on TRBV5-6 and TRBJ2-3, with a weak D call of TRBD2 (5 bases match). The CDR3 here reads CASSLSPGNTQYF. The DNA sequence is as follows: TGTGCCAGCAGCTTGTCTCCGGGGAATACGCAGTATTTT.